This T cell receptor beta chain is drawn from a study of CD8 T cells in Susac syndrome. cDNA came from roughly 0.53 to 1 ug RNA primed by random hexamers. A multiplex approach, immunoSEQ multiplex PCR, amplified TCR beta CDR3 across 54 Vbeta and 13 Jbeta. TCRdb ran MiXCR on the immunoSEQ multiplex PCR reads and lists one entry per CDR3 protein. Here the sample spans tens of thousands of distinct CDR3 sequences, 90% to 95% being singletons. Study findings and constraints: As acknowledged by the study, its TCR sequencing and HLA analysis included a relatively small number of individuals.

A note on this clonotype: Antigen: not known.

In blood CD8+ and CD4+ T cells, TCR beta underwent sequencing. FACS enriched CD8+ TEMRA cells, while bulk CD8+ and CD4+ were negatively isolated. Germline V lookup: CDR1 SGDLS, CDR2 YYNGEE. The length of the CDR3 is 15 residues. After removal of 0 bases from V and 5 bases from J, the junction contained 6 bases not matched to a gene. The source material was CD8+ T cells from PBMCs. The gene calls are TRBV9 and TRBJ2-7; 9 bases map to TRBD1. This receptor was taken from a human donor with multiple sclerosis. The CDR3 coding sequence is TGTGCCAGCAGCGTAGCTGGGACAGGGATGCACGAGCAGTACTTC. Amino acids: CASSVAGTGMHEQYF.